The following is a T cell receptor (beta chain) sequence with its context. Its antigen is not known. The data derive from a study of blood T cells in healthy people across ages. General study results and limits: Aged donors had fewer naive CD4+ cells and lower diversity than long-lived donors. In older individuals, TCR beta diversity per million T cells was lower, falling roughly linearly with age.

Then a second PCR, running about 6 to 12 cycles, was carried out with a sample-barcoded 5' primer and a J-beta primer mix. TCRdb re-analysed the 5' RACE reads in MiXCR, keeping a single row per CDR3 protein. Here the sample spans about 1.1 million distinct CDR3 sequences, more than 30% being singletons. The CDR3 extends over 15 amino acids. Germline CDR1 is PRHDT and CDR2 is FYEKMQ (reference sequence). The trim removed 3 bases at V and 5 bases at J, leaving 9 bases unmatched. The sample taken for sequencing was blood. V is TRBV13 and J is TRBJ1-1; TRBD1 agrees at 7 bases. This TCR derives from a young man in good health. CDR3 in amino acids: CASSFRRDSKTEAFF. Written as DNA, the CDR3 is TGTGCCAGCAGCTTTCGGCGGGACAGTAAGACTGAAGCTTTCTTT.